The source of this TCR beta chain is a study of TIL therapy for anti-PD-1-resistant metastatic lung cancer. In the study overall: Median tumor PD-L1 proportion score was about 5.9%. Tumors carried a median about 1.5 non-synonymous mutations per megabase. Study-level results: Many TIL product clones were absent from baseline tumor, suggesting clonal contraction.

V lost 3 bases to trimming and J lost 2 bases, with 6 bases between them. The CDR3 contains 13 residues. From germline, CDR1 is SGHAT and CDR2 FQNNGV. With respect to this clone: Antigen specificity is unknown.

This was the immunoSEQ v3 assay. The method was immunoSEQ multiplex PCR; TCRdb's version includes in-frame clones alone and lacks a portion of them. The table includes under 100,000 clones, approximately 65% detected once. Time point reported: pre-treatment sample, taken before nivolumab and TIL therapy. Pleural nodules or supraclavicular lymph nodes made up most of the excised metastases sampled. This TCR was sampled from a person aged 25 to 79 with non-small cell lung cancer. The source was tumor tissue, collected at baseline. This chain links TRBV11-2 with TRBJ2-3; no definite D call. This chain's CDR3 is CASSLGFTDTQYF. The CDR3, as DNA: TGTGCCAGCAGCTTGGGGTTCACAGATACGCAGTATTTT.